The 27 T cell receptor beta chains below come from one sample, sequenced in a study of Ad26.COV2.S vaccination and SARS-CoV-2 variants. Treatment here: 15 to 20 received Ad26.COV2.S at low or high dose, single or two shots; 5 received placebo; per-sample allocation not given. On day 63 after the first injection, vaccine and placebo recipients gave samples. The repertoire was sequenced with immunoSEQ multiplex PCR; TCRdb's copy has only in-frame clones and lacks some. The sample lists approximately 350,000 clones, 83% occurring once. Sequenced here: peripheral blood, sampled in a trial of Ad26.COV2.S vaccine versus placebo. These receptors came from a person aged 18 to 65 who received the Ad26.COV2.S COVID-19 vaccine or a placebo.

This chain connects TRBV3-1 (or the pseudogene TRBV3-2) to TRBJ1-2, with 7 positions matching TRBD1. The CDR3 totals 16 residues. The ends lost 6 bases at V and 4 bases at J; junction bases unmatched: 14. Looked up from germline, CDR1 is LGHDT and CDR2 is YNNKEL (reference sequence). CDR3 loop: CASRGKPGQTFYGYTF. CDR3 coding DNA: TGTGCCAGCAGAGGCAAGCCGGGACAGACTTTCTATGGCTACACCTTC.

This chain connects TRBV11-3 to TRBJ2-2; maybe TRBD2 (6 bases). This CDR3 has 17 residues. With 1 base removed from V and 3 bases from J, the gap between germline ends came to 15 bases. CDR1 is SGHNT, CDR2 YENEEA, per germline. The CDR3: CASSLGSWRGDTGELFF. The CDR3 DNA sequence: TGTGCCAGCAGCTTAGGGAGTTGGCGGGGAGACACCGGGGAGCTGTTTTTT.

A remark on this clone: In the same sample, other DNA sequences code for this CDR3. The CDR3 bases are TGTGCCAGCTCACCTACTGGACAGGGTAGCAATCAGCCCCAGCATTTT. It is translated as CASSPTGQGSNQPQHF. This sequence joins TRBV18 and TRBJ1-5; 8 positions agree with TRBD1. CDR1 and CDR2 (germline): KGHSH, LQKENI. After removal of 3 bases from V and 0 bases from J, the junction contained 4 bases not matched to a gene. The CDR3 has 16 residues. The whole variable domain, remainder taken from reference TRBV18 and TRBJ1-5, is NAGVMQNPRHLVRRRGQEARLRCSPMKGHSHVYWYRQLPEEGLKFMVYLQKENIIDESGMPKERFSAEFPKEGPSILRIQQVVRGDSAAYFCASSPTGQGSNQPQHFGDGTRLSIL.

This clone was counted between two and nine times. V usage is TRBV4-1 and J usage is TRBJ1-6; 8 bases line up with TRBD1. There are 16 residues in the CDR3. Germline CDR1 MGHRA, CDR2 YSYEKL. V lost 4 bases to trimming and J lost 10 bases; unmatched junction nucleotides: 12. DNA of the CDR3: TGCGCCAGCAGCCTTCACCCCGACAGGGGAAGATCACCCCTCCACTTT. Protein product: CASSLHPDRGRSPLHF.

CDR3 DNA sequence: TGTGCCTGGAATCCAGCCTCACCCTTTGGTACGCAGTATTTT. Amino acids: CAWNPASPFGTQYF. This chain uses TRBV30 with TRBJ2-3; no clear D gene. V was clipped by 4 bases and J by 8 bases, with 19 bases between them. The V gene's germline CDR1 is GTSNPN and CDR2 SVGIG (reference sequence). CDR3 length equals 14 residues.

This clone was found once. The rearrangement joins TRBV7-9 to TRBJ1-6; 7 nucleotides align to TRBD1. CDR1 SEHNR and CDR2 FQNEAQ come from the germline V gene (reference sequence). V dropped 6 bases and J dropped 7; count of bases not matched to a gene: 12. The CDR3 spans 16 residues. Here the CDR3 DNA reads TGTGCCAGCAGGCCCGACAGGGCTCCCCTAAATTCACCCCTCCACTTT. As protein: CASRPDRAPLNSPLHF.

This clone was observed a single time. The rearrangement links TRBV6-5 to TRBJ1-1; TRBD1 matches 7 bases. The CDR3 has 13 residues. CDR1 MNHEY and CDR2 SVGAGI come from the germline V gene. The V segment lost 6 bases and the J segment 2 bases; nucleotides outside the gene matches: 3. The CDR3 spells CASRQGGNTEAFF. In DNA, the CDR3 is TGTGCCAGCAGGCAGGGGGGTAACACTGAAGCTTTCTTT.

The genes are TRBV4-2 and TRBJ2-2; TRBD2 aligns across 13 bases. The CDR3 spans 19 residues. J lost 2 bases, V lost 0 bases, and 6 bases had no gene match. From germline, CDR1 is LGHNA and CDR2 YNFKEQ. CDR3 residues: CASSQERTSGGLNTGELFF. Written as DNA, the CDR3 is TGTGCCAGCAGCCAAGAACGGACTAGCGGGGGCCTTAACACCGGGGAGCTGTTTTTT.

The CDR3 DNA follows: TGTGCCAGCAGCTTATACCTGACGGTATACGAGCAGTACTTC. The encoded protein is CASSLYLTVYEQYF. This chain joins TRBV11-2 and TRBJ2-7; D unclear. V lost 2 bases and J lost 4, with 12 bases in between. The CDR3 loop spans 14 amino acids. CDR1 SGHAT and CDR2 FQNNGV come from the germline V gene.

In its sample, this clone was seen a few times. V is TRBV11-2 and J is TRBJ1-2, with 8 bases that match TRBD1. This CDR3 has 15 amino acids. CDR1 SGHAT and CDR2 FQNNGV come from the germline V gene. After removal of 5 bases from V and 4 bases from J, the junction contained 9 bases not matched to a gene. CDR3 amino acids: CASSPGQGPIYGYTF. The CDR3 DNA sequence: TGTGCCAGCAGCCCAGGACAGGGACCTATCTATGGCTACACCTTC.

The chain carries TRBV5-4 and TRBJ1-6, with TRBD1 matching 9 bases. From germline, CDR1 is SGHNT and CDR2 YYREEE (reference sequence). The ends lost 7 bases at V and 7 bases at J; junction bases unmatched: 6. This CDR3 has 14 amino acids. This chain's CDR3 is CASGTGSGNSPLHF. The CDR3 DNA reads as TGTGCCAGCGGGACAGGGTCGGGGAATTCACCCCTCCACTTT.

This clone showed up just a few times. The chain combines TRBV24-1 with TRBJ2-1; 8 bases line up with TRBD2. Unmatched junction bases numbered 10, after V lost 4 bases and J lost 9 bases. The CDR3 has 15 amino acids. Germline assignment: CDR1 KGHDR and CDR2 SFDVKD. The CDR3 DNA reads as TGTGCCACCAGTGACCCGGGACTAGGTGACAGTGAGCAGTTCTTC. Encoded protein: CATSDPGLGDSEQFF.

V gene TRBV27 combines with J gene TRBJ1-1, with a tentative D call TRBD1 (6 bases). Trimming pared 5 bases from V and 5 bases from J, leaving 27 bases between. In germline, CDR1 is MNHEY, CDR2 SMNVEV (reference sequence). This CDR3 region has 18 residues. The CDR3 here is CASSPIRWGAGLWTEAFF. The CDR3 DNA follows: TGTGCCAGCAGTCCCATCAGGTGGGGGGCAGGGCTGTGGACTGAAGCTTTCTTT.

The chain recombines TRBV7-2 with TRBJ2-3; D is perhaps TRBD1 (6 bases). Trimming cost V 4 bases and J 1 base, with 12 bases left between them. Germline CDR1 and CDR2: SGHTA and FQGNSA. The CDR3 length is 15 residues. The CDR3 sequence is CASSYSRGGTDTQYF. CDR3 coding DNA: TGTGCCAGCAGCTACTCCAGGGGAGGCACAGATACGCAGTATTTT.

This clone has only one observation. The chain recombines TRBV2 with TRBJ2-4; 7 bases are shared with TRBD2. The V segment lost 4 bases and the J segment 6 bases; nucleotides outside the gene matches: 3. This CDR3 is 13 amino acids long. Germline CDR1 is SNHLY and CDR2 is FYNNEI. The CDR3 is CASSASGLNIQYF. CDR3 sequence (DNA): TGTGCCAGCAGTGCTAGCGGCCTAAACATTCAGTACTTC. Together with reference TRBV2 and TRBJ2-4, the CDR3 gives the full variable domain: EPEVTQTPSHQVTQMGQEVILRCVPISNHLYFYWYRQILGQKVEFLVSFYNNEISEKSEIFDDQFSVERPDGSNFTLKIRSTKLEDSAMYFCASSASGLNIQYFGAGTRLSVL.

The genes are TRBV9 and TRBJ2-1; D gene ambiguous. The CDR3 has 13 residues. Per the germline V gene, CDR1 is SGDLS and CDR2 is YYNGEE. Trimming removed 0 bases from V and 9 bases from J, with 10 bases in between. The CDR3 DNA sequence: TGTGCCAGCAGCGTAGACCCCCAAGCTGAGCAGTTCTTC. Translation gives CASSVDPQAEQFF. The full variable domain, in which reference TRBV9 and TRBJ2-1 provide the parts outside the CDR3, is DSGVTQTPKHLITATGQRVTLRCSPRSGDLSVYWYQQSLDQGLQFLIQYYNGEERAKGNILERFSAQQFPDLHSELNLSSLELGDSALYFCASSVDPQAEQFFGPGTRLTVL.

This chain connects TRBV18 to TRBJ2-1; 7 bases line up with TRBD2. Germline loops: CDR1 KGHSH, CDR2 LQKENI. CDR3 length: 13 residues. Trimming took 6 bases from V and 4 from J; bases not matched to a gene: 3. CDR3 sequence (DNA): TGTGCCAGCTCGGCTAGCGGTTACAATGAGCAGTTCTTC. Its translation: CASSASGYNEQFF.

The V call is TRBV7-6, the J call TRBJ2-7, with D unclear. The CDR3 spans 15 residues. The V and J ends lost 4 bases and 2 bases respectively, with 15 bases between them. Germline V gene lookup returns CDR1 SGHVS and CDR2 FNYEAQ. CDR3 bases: TGTGCCAGCAGCTCCCGACGGGCGGAGCCCTACGAGCAGTACTTC. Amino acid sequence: CASSSRRAEPYEQYF.

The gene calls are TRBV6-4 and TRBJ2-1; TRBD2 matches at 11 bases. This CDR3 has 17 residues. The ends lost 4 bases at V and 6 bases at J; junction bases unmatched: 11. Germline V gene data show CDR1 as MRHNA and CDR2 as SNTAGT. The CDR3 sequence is CASSVSPRTSGRNEQFF. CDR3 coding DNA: TGTGCCAGCAGTGTTTCCCCCCGGACTAGCGGGCGCAATGAGCAGTTCTTC.

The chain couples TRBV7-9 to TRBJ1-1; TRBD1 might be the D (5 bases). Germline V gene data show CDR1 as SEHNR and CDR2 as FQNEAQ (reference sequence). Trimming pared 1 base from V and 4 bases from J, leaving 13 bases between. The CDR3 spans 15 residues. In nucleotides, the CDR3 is TGTGCCAGCAGCTTAGGGGTAGGAGGGACCACTGAAGCTTTCTTT. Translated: CASSLGVGGTTEAFF.

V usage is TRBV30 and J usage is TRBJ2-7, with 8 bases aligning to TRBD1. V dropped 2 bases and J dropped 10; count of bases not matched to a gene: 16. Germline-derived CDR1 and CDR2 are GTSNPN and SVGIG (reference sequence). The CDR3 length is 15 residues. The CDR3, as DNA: TGTGCCTGGAGTTGGACAGGGCAATTGGCGGGACTCCAGTACTTC. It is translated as CAWSWTGQLAGLQYF.

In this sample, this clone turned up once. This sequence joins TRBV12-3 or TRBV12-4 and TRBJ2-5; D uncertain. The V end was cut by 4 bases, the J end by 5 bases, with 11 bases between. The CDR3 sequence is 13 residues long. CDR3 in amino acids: CASSSHSSETQYF. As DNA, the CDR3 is TGTGCCAGCAGTTCGCATAGTAGTGAGACCCAGTACTTC.

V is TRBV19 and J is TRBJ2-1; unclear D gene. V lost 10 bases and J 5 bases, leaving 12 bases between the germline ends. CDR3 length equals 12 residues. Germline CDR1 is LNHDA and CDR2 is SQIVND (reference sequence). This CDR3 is CAIGWSHNEQFF. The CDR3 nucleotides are TGTGCCATAGGATGGTCTCACAATGAGCAGTTCTTC.

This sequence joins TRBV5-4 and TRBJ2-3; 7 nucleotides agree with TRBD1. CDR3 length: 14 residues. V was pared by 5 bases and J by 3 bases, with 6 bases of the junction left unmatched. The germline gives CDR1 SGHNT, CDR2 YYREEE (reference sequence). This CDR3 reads CASRRQGRTDTQYF. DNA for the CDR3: TGTGCCAGCAGGAGACAGGGTCGGACAGATACGCAGTATTTT.

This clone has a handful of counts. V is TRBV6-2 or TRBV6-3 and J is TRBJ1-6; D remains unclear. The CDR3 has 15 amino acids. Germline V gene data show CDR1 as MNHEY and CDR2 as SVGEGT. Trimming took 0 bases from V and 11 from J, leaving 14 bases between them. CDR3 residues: CASSYSGGFTTPLHF. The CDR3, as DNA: TGTGCCAGCAGTTACTCAGGCGGATTCACTACACCCCTCCACTTT.

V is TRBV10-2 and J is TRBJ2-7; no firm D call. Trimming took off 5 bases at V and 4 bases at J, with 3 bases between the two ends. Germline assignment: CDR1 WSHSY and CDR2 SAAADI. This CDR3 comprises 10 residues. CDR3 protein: CASSKYEQYF. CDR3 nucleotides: TGCGCCAGCAGTAAATACGAGCAGTACTTC.

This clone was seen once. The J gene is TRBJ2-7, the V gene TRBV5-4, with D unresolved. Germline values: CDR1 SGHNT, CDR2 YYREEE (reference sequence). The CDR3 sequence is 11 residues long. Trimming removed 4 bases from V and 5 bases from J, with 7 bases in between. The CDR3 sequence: CASSHSDEQYF. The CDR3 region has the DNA TGTGCCAGCAGCCACTCGGACGAGCAGTACTTC.